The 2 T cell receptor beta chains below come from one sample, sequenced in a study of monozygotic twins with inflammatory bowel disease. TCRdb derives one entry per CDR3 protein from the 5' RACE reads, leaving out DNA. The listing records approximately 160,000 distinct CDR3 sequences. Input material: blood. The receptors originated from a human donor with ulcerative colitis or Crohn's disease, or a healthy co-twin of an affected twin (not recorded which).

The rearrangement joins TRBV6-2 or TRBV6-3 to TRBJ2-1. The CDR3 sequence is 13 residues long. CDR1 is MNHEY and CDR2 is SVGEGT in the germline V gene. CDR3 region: CASSYLKINEQFF.

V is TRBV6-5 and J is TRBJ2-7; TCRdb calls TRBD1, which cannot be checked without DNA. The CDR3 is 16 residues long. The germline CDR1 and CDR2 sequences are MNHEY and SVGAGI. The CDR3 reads CASSYSEGQVSYEQYF.